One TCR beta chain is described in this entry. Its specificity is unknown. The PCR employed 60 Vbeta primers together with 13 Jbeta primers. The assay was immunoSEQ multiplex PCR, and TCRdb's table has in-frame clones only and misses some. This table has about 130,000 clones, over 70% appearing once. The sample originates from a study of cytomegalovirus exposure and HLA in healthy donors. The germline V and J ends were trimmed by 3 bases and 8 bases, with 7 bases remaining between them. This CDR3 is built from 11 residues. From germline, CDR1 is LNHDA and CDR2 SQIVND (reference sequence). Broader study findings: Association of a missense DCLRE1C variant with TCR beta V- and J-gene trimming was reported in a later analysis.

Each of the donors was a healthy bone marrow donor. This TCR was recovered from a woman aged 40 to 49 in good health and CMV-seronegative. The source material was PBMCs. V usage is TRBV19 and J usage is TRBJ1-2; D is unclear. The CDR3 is CASSIGWGYTF. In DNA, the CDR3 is TGTGCCAGTAGTATCGGGTGGGGCTACACCTTC.